The entry that follows covers one TCR beta chain sequence. The data originate from a study of blood T cell repertoires in COVID-19. Sequencing was performed with immunoSEQ multiplex PCR; in TCRdb, only in-frame clones are kept and a portion is missing. The repertoire holds 200,000 to 250,000 clones, 86% seen once, with 10% in the top ten. Trimming removed 4 bases from V and 0 bases from J; junction bases left unmatched: 5. Germline CDR1 is LGHNT and CDR2 is FRNRAP. The CDR3 extends over 16 amino acids. This TCR was recovered from a woman in her fifties or sixties with COVID-19, enrolled during active disease. This chain connects TRBV12-5 to TRBJ2-3; 9 bases line up with TRBD1. Material for sequencing was peripheral blood. In DNA form, the CDR3 reads TGTGCTAGTGGTTCGGGACAGGGATTAAGCACAGATACGCAGTATTTT. Translated: CASGSGQGLSTDTQYF.